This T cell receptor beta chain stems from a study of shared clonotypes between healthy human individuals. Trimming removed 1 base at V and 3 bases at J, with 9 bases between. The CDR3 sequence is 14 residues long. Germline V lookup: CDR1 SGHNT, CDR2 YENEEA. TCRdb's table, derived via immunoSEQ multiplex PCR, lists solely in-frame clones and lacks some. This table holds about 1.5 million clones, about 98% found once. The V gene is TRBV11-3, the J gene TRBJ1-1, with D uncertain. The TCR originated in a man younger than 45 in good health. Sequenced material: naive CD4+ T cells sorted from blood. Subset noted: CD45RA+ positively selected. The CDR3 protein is CASSLADGHTEAFF. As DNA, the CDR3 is TGTGCCAGCAGCTTAGCCGACGGTCACACTGAAGCTTTCTTT.